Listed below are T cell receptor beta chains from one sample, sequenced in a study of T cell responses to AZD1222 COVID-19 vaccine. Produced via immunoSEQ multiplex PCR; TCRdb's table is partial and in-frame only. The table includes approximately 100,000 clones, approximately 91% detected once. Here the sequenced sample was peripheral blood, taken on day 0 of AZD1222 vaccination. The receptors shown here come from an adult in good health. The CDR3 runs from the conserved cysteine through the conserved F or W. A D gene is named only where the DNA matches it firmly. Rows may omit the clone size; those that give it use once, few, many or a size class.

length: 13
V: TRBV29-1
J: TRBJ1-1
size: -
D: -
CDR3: CSATGGSNTEAFF
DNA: TGCAGCGCCACCGGTGGTTCGAACACTGAAGCTTTCTTT

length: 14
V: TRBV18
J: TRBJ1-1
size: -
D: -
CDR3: CASSPSRGNTEAFF
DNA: TGTGCCAGCTCACCATCCCGAGGGAACACTGAAGCTTTCTTT

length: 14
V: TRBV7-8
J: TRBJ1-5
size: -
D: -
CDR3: CASSLADSNQPQHF
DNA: TGTGCCAGCAGCTTAGCCGATAGCAATCAGCCCCAGCATTTT

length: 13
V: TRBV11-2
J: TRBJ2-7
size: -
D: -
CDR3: CASSSSFSYEQYF
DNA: TGTGCCAGCAGCTCTAGTTTCTCCTACGAGCAGTACTTC

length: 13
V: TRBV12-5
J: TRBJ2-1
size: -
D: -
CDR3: CASGPIYYNEQFF
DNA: TGTGCTAGTGGCCCGATATATTACAATGAGCAGTTCTTC

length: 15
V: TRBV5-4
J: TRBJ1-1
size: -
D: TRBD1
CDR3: CASSRGQGEGTEAFF
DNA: TGTGCCAGCAGCAGAGGACAGGGCGAGGGCACTGAAGCTTTCTTT

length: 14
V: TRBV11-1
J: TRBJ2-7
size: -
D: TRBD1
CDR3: CASSFGQGAGEQYF
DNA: TGTGCCAGCAGCTTCGGACAGGGGGCGGGGGAGCAGTACTTC

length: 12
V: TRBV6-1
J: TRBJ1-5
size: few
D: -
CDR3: CASSELNQPQHF
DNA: TGTGCCAGCAGTGAACTCAATCAGCCCCAGCATTTT

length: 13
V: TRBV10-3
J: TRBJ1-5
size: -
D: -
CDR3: CAISGQLDQPQHF
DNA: TGTGCCATCAGTGGACAGCTCGATCAGCCCCAGCATTTT

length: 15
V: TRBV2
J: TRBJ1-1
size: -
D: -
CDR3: CASTYLRVGNTEAFF
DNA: TGTGCCAGCACCTACCTCAGGGTAGGGAACACTGAAGCTTTCTTT

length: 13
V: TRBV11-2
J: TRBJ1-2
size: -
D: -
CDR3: CASSPGGLWGYTF
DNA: TGTGCCAGCAGCCCCGGGGGGCTTTGGGGCTACACCTTC

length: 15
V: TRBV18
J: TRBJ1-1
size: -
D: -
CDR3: CASSPPSRDNTEAFF
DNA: TGTGCCAGCTCACCGCCCTCGCGAGATAACACTGAAGCTTTCTTT

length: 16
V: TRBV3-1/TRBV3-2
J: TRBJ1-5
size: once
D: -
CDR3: CASSQDSGVLNQPQHF
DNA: TGTGCCAGCAGCCAAGATTCAGGGGTCCTCAATCAGCCCCAGCATTTT

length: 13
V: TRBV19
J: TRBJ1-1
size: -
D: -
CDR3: CASDGHLNTEAFF
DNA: TGTGCCAGCGATGGACACCTGAACACTGAAGCTTTCTTT

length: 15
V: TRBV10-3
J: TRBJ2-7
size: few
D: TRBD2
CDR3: CAISDRTSGSYEQYF
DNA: TGTGCCATCAGTGACCGGACTAGCGGAAGTTACGAGCAGTACTTC

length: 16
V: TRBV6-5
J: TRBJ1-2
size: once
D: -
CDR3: CASSYSRQGVHYGYTF
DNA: TGTGCCAGCAGTTACTCTCGGCAGGGCGTCCACTATGGCTACACCTTC

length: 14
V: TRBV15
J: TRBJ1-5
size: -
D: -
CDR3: CATSRDPGDQPQHF
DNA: TGTGCCACCAGCAGAGACCCCGGGGATCAGCCCCAGCATTTT

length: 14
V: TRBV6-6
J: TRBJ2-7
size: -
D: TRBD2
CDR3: CASSSLAGGNEQYF
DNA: TGTGCCAGCAGCTCACTTGCGGGAGGGAACGAGCAGTACTTC

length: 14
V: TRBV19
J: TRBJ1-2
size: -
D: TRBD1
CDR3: CASSSRDSLYGYTF
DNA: TGTGCCAGTAGTTCTCGGGACAGCCTCTATGGCTACACCTTC